These 6 T cell receptor beta chains came from one sample sequenced in a study of T-cell reconstitution after alpha-beta-depleted transplantation in children. For TCRbeta, the library was prepared with unique molecular identifiers. TCRdb passed the PCR reads through MiXCR, listing each CDR3 protein once. The data contain some 390,000 distinct CDR3 sequences, around 21% of them singletons. Here the sequenced sample was PBMCs from the stem cell graft donor, taken from the stem cell graft. The receptors here all came from a human donor who donated a stem cell graft to a child with acute myeloid leukemia.

This clonotype was detected a few times. The chain joins TRBV28 to TRBJ2-7; a possible D gene is TRBD1 (5 bases). CDR1 is MDHEN, CDR2 SYDVKM, per germline. The CDR3 length is 12 residues. V shed 11 bases and J shed 2 bases, with 13 bases lying between them. For the CDR3, the DNA is TGTGCCGCATCAGGGTACACCTACGAGCAGTACTTC. It translates to CAASGYTYEQYF.

This clonotype was observed many times. The chain employs TRBV24-1 and TRBJ2-1; D is tentatively TRBD1 or TRBD2 (5 bases each). Germline V lookup: CDR1 KGHDR, CDR2 SFDVKD. The CDR3 totals 17 residues. V was cut by 5 bases and J by 5 bases, with 21 bases left in between. CDR3 protein: CATSAPWGRDGNNEQFF. As DNA, the CDR3 is TGTGCCACCAGTGCCCCTTGGGGACGGGATGGAAACAATGAGCAGTTCTTC.

V and J are TRBV2 and TRBJ1-2, with D possibly being TRBD1 (6 bases). CDR3 length equals 15 residues. Germline V CDR1 and CDR2: SNHLY, FYNNEI. V was pared by 5 bases and J by 4 bases, with 17 bases between. CDR3 in amino acids: CASSLTGRTPYGYTF. The CDR3 region has the DNA TGTGCCAGCAGTTTGACAGGAAGAACCCCCTATGGCTACACCTTC.

This clonotype has just a few counts. The gene calls are TRBV15 and TRBJ2-1; a possible D gene is TRBD2 (6 bases). Trimming stripped 0 bases from V and 5 bases from J, with 17 bases between. The germline CDR1 and CDR2 sequences are LNHNV and YYDKDF (reference sequence). CDR3 size: 17 residues. The CDR3 nucleotides are TGTGCCACCAGCAGAGAGTCTGCGGGAAGATTGAACAATGAGCAGTTCTTC. It encodes CATSRESAGRLNNEQFF.

This clonotype was observed many times. This chain connects TRBV20-1 to TRBJ2-1, with 7 bases lining up with TRBD2. Germline loops: CDR1 DFQATT, CDR2 SNEGSKA (reference sequence). Losses at the gene ends were 3 bases for V and 12 bases for J; bases not matched to a gene: 11. The length of the CDR3 is 13 residues. CDR3 DNA sequence: TGCAGTGCTAGGGCGGGAGTGTCTCAAGGGCAGTTCTTC. It is translated as CSARAGVSQGQFF.

The chain couples TRBV29-1 to TRBJ2-5; tentative D call: TRBD1 (5 bases). The CDR3 has 14 residues. CDR1 is SQVTM, CDR2 ANQGSEA, per germline. Trimming pared 2 bases from V and 1 base from J, leaving 11 bases between. The CDR3 region is CSVETRRVQETQYF. The CDR3 coding sequence is TGCAGCGTTGAAACCCGCAGGGTCCAAGAGACCCAGTACTTC.